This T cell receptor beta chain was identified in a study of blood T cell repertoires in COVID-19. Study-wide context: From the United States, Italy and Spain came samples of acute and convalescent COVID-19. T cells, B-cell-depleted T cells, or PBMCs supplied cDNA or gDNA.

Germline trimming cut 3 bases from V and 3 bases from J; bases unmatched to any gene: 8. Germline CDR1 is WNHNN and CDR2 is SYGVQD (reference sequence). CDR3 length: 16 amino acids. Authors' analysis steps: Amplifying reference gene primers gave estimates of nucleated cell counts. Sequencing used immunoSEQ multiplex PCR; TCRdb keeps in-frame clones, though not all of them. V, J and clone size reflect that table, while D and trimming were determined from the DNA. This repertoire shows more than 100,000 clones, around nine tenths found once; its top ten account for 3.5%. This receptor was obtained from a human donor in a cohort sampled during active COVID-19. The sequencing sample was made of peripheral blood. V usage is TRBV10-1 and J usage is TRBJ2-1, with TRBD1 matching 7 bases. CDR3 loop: CASSDNAGGRYNEQFF. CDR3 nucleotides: TGCGCCAGCAGTGATAACGCAGGGGGTCGCTACAATGAGCAGTTCTTC.